This TCR beta chain was recovered during a study of shared clonotypes between healthy human individuals. There were only Caucasian adults among the donors, and all lived in Nashville, Tennessee. This was a deep-level run. TCRdb's table, derived via immunoSEQ multiplex PCR, lists solely in-frame clones and lacks some. Among over a million clones listed, roughly 80% were seen once. Study-wide results and limits: Deeper or shallower sequencing was expected to change how clonotypes are shared among donors.

In regard to this clone: The antigen is unknown.

Sequencing used memory CD4+ T cells sorted from blood. Indicated subset: CD45RA-negative fraction. This TCR was recovered from a man aged 18 to 29 in good health.

The CDR3 loop reads CASSLRGKNTEAFF. CDR3 coding DNA: TGTGCCAGCAGCTTAAGAGGGAAGAACACTGAAGCTTTCTTT. The V and J genes are TRBV7-9 and TRBJ1-1; the D is unclear. CDR1 and CDR2 (germline): SEHNR, FQNEAQ (reference sequence). Trimming removed 2 bases from V and 1 base from J, with 8 bases in between. This CDR3 region has 14 residues.